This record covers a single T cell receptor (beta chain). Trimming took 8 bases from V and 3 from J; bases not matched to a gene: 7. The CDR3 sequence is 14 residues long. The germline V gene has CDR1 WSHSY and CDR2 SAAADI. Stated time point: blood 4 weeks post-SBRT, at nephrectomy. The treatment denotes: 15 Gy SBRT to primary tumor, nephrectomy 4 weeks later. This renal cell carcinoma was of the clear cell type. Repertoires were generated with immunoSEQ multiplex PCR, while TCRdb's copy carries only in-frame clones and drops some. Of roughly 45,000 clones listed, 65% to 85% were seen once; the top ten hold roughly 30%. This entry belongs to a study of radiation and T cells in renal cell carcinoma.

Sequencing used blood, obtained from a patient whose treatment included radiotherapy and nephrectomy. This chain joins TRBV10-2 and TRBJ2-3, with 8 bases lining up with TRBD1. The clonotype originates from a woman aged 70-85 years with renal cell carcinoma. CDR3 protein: CASGEQGETDTQYF. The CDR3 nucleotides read TGCGCCAGCGGGGAACAGGGGGAAACAGATACGCAGTATTTT.